This TCR beta chain comes out of a study of T cells in Graves' hyperthyroidism and ophthalmopathy. CDR1 is MNHNS and CDR2 is SASEGT in the germline V gene. The germline V and J ends were trimmed by 6 bases and 4 bases, with 9 bases remaining between them. The CDR3 is made up of 13 amino acids. The study excluded patients with uncontrolled infection, other autoimmune disease, pregnancy or lactation. Used for diagnoses were clinical symptoms, serum thyroxine and TRAb, thyroid ultrasound and orbital computed tomography. Using RNA transcripts as the source, TCR beta CDR3 regions were amplified. A set of HTBI primers served as the primers for a first-round RT-PCR of the TCR CDR3. TCRdb recomputed calls from the multiplex PCR reads with MiXCR, one row per CDR3 protein. Of around 340,000 distinct CDR3 sequences listed, around 18% are singletons. This clonotype was counted many times.

The receptor was isolated from a woman aged 40 to 49 with Graves' ophthalmopathy. The rearrangement joins TRBV6-1 to TRBJ2-2, with D perhaps being TRBD1 or TRBD2 (5 bases each). Material: blood. CDR3 sequence: CASRSGATGELFF. The CDR3 nucleotides read TGTGCCAGCAGATCCGGGGCCACCGGGGAGCTGTTTTTT.